This TCR beta chain emerged from a study of identical twins. Findings of the study overall: Conclusions were drawn cross-sectionally by statistical analysis, without following the same donors. Out-of-frame alpha sequences shared by twins were enriched for low generation probability. In monozygotic twins, models underestimated the sharing of out-of-frame TCR alpha.

About this clonotype itself: Its antigen is unknown.

TCRdb analysed the 5' RACE reads with MiXCR anew, one entry per CDR3 protein. The table records 1.5 million to 2 million distinct CDR3 sequences, around 29% of them present only once. The sequenced sample was cord blood. This clonotype was obtained from a newborn girl in good health.

CDR3 in DNA: TGTGCCAGCAGCACTCTGGTTAGGCTAGCGTTAAGCTCCTACGAGCAGTACTTC. Translating it yields CASSTLVRLALSSYEQYF. The chain has TRBV7-2 and TRBJ2-7, with D perhaps matching TRBD2 (6 bases). CDR1 SGHTA and CDR2 FQGNSA come from the germline V gene. V was cut by 5 bases and J by 0 bases, with 23 bases left in between. There are 18 residues in the CDR3.